Sequencing of this T cell receptor beta chain was carried out in a study of cytomegalovirus exposure and HLA in healthy donors. Use of 60 Vbeta and 13 Jbeta primers characterized the PCR. TCRdb's table, derived via immunoSEQ multiplex PCR, lists solely in-frame clones and lacks some. The sample lists 140,000 or so clones, over 60% occurring once. Concerning this clone itself: What it binds is unknown.

The CDR3 is 17 residues long. Per the germline V gene, CDR1 is SGHDN and CDR2 is FVKESK. V shed 0 bases and J 1 base; nucleotides not matched to a gene: 5. Study-wide findings and caveats: Upon later analysis, HLA-associated TCR beta chains proved more clonally expanded than other, equally common chains. Diagnosis of cytomegalovirus status made by the classifier reportedly showed high specificity and sensitivity.

The origin of this receptor is a man aged 40-49 years in good health and CMV-seronegative. This rearrangement joins TRBV14 to TRBJ2-7; 11 bases fit TRBD2. Sequenced: PBMCs. The chain's CDR3 is CASSQEWGLAASYEQYF. CDR3 nucleotide sequence: TGTGCCAGCAGCCAAGAATGGGGACTAGCGGCATCCTACGAGCAGTACTTC.